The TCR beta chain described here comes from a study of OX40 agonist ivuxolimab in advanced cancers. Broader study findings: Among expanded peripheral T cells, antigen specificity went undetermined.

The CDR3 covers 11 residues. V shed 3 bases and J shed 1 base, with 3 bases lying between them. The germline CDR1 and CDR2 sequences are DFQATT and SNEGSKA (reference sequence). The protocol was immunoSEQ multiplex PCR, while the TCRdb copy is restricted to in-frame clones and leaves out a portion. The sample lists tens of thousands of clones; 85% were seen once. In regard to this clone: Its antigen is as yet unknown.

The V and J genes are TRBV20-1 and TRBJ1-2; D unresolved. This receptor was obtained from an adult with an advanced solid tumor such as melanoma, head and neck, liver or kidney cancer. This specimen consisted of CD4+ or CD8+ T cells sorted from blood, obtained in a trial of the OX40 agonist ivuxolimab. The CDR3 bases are TGCAGTGCTAGTAGTAACTATGGCTACACCTTC. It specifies CSASSNYGYTF.